Listed below are T cell receptor beta chains from one sample, sequenced in a study of vaccination effects on CD4 cells after COVID-19. Antigens of these TCRs are unknown. The method was immunoSEQ multiplex PCR; TCRdb's version includes in-frame clones alone and lacks a portion of them. The profile covers 75,000 to 100,000 clones, with around 77% appearing a single time and about 1.2% taken by the ten largest. This material consisted of CD4+ T cells from PBMCs cultured with HCoV-OC43 spike peptides, taken after COVID-19 vaccination. The receptors were gathered from a human donor who received a COVID-19 vaccine. Each CDR3 is given with its conserved first and last residue.

TRBV5-1 | CASSTGTANTEAFF
TRBV2 | CASAGSSNQPQHF
TRBV18 | CASSPGQGRNEQFF
TRBV18 | CASSPRTLIYGYTF
TRBV6-5 | CASTVRGSADTEAFF
TRBV5-1 | CASRKSGGEETQYF
TRBV9 | CASSVGLVGTEAFF
TRBV7-9 | CASSLLGNTGELFF
TRBV6-5 | CASSYSGRKEAFF
TRBV27 | CASRGGVNEKLFF
TRBV2 | CARTGGDYGYTF
TRBV7-2 | CASTESAQTVAGELFF
TRBV28 | CASSSWTGGNQPQHF
TRBV18 | CASSPFTGQQETQYF
TRBV5-1 | CASSMREVGELFF
TRBV10-2 | CASSESGTDYQPQHF
TRBV5-3 | CARSRIQGVSGTEIFIQETQYF
TRBV7-9 | CASSLNTGQETQYF
TRBV5-4 | CASSAGGNYGYTF
TRBV6-5 | CASSQLDTQYF
TRBV5-1 | CASSLDALGDTQYF
TRBV7-3 | CASSLTAGTNTGELFF
TRBV27 | CASSLGELVYNEQFF
TRBV29-1 | CSVGGGRWNTEAFF